This T cell receptor beta chain derives from a study of human T cells and chemical hapten exposure. The wider study: Sensitization employed 2% DPC on approximately 2 cm by approximately 2 cm of upper inner arm skin.

Described time point: patch test 1, 2 weeks after DPC sensitization. Treatment: therapeutic diphenylcyclopropenone sensitization with weekly scalp DPC. Donors were 18 to 70-year-old alopecia patients suitable for DPC. Someone pulled total RNA out of unfractionated whole blood. Original processing methods: Samples ranged from about 20,000 to 750,000 TCRs, with a median of 95,638. MiXCR, applied by TCRdb to the RACE reads, yields one record per CDR3 protein. TCRdb assigned the V and J calls; the authors' analysis was not used. Among some 49,000 distinct CDR3 sequences listed, 9.3% were seen once. The material sequenced was whole blood, taken in connection with sensitization to the hapten diphenylcyclopropenone (DPC). The clonotype was recovered from a woman aged 45 to 65 with alopecia areata. Some clones in this sample may be carry-over from other donors' samples.

CDR3 region: CSATQGDQPQHF. CDR3 nucleotide sequence: TGCAGTGCTACCCAGGGTGATCAGCCCCAGCATTTT. V gene TRBV20-1 combines with J gene TRBJ1-5; D perhaps matches TRBD1 (5 bases). The CDR3 is 12 residues long. V was trimmed by 4 bases and J by 5 bases, leaving 9 bases between them. Germline CDR1 is DFQATT and CDR2 is SNEGSKA (reference sequence).